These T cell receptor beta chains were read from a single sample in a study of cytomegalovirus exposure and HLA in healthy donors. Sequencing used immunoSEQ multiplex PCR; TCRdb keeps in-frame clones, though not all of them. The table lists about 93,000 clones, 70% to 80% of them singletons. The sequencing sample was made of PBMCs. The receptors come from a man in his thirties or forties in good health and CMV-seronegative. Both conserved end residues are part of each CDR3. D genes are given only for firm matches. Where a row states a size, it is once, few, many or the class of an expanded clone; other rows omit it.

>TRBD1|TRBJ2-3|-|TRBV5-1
CATRQGGTDTQYF
TGCGCCACGAGACAGGGCGGCACAGATACGCAGTATTTT
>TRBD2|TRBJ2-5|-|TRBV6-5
CASRGTSRETQYF
TGTGCCAGCAGGGGGACTAGTCGGGAGACCCAGTACTTC
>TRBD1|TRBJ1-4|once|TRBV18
CASSPPGTGWEKLFF
TGTGCCAGCTCACCACCGGGGACAGGGTGGGAAAAACTGTTTTTT
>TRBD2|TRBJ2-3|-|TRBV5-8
CASSLVLAGAISTDTQYF
TGTGCCAGCAGCTTGGTACTAGCGGGGGCCATTAGCACAGATACGCAGTATTTT
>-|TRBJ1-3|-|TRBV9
CASSVGFGGSNGNTIYF
TGTGCCAGCAGCGTGGGCTTCGGGGGGTCGAATGGAAACACCATATATTTT
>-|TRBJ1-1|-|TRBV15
CATSMGLLNTEAFF
TGTGCCACCAGCATGGGACTGCTGAACACTGAAGCTTTCTTT
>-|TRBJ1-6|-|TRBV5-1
CASSLDFSYNSPLHF
TGCGCCAGCAGCTTGGACTTCTCCTATAATTCACCCCTCCACTTT
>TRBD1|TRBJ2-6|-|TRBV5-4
CASSSTQQGRGANVLTF
TGTGCCAGCAGCTCAACTCAACAGGGGAGAGGGGCCAACGTCCTGACTTTC
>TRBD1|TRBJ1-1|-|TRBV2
CASRGQGKEGTEAFF
TGTGCCAGCAGGGGACAGGGTAAAGAGGGCACTGAAGCTTTCTTT
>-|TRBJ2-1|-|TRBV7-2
CASSPGRGSYNEQFF
TGTGCCAGCAGCCCCGGGCGGGGATCCTACAATGAGCAGTTCTTC
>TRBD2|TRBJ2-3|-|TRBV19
CASRRTSGRHEGDTQYF
TGTGCCAGTAGGAGGACTAGCGGGAGGCACGAGGGAGATACGCAGTATTTT
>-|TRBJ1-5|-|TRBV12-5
CASGLDRRGGGGNQPQHF
TGTGCTAGTGGTTTGGACCGGAGGGGGGGAGGCGGCAATCAGCCCCAGCATTTT
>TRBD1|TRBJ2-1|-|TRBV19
CASSLMTGGEQFF
TGTGCCAGTAGTTTAATGACAGGGGGGGAACAGTTCTTC
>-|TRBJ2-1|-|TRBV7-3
CASSLTSMIGGEQFF
TGTGCCAGCAGCTTAACGTCCATGATTGGGGGGGAGCAGTTCTTC
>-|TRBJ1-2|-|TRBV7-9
CASSLQGNYGYTF
TGTGCCAGCAGCTTACAGGGGAACTATGGCTACACCTTC
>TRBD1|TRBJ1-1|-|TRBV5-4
CASSYRDRATEAFF
TGTGCCAGCAGTTACCGGGACAGGGCCACTGAAGCTTTCTTT
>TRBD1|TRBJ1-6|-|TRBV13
CASSSDRGDSSPLHF
TGTGCCAGCAGCTCAGACAGGGGGGATAGTTCACCCCTCCACTTT
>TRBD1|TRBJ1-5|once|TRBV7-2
CASSVSGGFSNQPQHF
TGTGCCAGCAGTGTTTCAGGGGGCTTTAGCAATCAGCCCCAGCATTTT
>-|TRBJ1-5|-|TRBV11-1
CASSPDRNQPQHF
TGTGCCAGCAGCCCGGACAGAAATCAGCCCCAGCATTTT
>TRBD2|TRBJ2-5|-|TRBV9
CASSGSGGAGETQYF
TGTGCCAGCAGCGGTAGCGGGGGGGCCGGGGAGACCCAGTACTTC
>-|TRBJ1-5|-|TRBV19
CASGQGGQPQHF
TGTGCCAGTGGTCAGGGCGGTCAGCCCCAGCATTTT
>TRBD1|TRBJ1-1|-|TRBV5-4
CASSLKTGSYLTEAFF
TGTGCCAGCAGCTTGAAGACAGGGAGTTATCTCACTGAAGCTTTCTTT
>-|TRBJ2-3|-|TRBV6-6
CASSYSRPGSGDTQYF
TGTGCCAGCAGTTACTCGAGGCCGGGATCTGGGGATACGCAGTATTTT
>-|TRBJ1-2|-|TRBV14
CASSPLGGAGGYTF
TGTGCCAGCAGCCCCTTAGGGGGGGCCGGTGGCTACACCTTC
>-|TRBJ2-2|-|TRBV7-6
CASSSYRTDTGELFF
TGTGCCAGCAGCTCATATCGGACAGACACCGGGGAGCTGTTTTTT
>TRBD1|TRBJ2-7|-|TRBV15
CATSEGTGGFYEQYF
TGTGCCACCAGCGAGGGGACAGGGGGATTCTACGAGCAGTACTTC
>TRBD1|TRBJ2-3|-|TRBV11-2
CASRLFSKGARGTDTQYF
TGTGCCAGCAGATTATTTAGTAAGGGGGCGCGGGGCACAGATACGCAGTATTTT
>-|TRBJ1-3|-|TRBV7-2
CASSLIDRGNTIYF
TGTGCCAGCAGCTTAATTGACAGGGGAAACACCATATATTTT
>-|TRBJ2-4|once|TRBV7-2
CASSPQSGLAKNIQYF
TGTGCCAGCAGCCCCCAATCGGGGTTAGCCAAAAACATTCAGTACTTC
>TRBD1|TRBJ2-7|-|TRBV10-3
CAISPGTGTYEQYF
TGTGCCATCAGCCCTGGGACAGGGACCTACGAGCAGTACTTC
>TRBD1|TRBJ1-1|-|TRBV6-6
CASTRGQPNTEAFF
TGTGCCAGCACCAGGGGACAGCCGAACACTGAAGCTTTCTTT
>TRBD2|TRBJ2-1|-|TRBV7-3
CASSLTAGGPHEQFF
TGTGCCAGCAGCTTAACAGCGGGAGGGCCCCATGAGCAGTTCTTC
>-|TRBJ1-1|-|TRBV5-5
CASRNTGTTEAFF
TGTGCCAGCAGGAACACAGGGACCACTGAAGCTTTCTTT
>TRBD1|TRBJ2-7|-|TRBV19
CASRARTGGREQYF
TGTGCCAGTAGGGCCCGGACAGGGGGCCGGGAGCAGTACTTC
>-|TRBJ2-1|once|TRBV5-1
CASSFDRTLNEQFF
TGCGCCAGCAGCTTTGATAGAACCCTCAATGAGCAGTTCTTC
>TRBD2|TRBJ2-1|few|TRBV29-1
CSVEGLADRLSYNEQFF
TGCAGCGTTGAGGGACTAGCAGACAGACTCTCCTACAATGAGCAGTTCTTC
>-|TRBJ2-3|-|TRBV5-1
CASSGGTATDTQYF
TGCGCCAGCAGCGGGGGGACAGCCACAGATACGCAGTATTTT
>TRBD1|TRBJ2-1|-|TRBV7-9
CATQGALSDEQFF
TGTGCCACCCAGGGGGCGCTTTCGGATGAGCAGTTCTTC
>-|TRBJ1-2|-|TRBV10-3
CAISDPYLKTIYGYTF
TGTGCCATCAGTGACCCATACCTGAAGACAATCTATGGCTACACCTTC
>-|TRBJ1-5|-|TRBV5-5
CASSLDLQVIGQPQHF
TGTGCCAGCAGCTTGGACCTCCAGGTCATTGGTCAGCCCCAGCATTTT
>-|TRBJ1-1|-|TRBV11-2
CASSLGGGNAFF
TGTGCCAGCAGCTTAGGTGGAGGGAACGCTTTCTTT
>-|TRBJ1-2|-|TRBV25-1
CASSPTPGLEGYTF
TGTGCCAGCAGTCCAACCCCGGGATTAGAGGGCTACACCTTC
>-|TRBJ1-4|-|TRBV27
CASSFSPGSREKLFF
TGTGCCAGCAGTTTTTCACCGGGGTCCCGGGAAAAACTGTTTTTT
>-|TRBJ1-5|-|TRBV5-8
CASSLGTGYQPQHF
TGTGCCAGCAGCTTGGGTACAGGGTATCAGCCCCAGCATTTT
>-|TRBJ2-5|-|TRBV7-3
CASSQTGSEETQYF
TGTGCCAGCAGCCAAACCGGGTCCGAAGAGACCCAGTACTTC
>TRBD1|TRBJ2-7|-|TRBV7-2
CASSPRDRSYEQYF
TGTGCCAGCAGCCCGAGGGACAGATCCTACGAGCAGTACTTC
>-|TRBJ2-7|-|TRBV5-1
CASSLEDISYEQYF
TGCGCCAGCAGCTTGGAGGACATCTCCTACGAGCAGTACTTC